The rows below give T cell receptor beta chains drawn from one sample of a study of T cell changes during pregnancy in multiple sclerosis. The method was immunoSEQ multiplex PCR; TCRdb's version includes in-frame clones alone and lacks a portion of them. There are roughly 89,000 clones in the sample; 85% to 95% occur only once, and 2% to 2.5% lies in the top ten. The source material was peripheral blood, sampled in the third trimester of pregnancy. These receptors were collected from a female donor with multiple sclerosis, enrolled in a pregnancy study. CDR3s include the opening cysteine and the closing phenylalanine or tryptophan. The D gene is left open where the match is weak. Only part of the rows carry a size: once, few, many, or a class if the clone is expanded.

V gene: TRBV27; clone size: -; J gene: TRBJ2-2; D gene: -; CDR3 protein: CASSVLTENTGELFF; CDR3 DNA: TGTGCCAGCAGTGTCCTGACAGAGAACACCGGGGAGCTGTTTTTT
V gene: TRBV6-1; clone size: -; J gene: TRBJ2-5; D gene: TRBD2; CDR3 protein: CARDRGGLETQYF; CDR3 DNA: TGTGCCAGGGACCGGGGGGGGCTGGAGACCCAGTACTTC
V gene: TRBV6-1; clone size: -; J gene: TRBJ2-3; D gene: -; CDR3 protein: CASSVEADTQYF; CDR3 DNA: TGTGCCAGCAGTGTCGAGGCAGATACGCAGTATTTT
V gene: TRBV19; clone size: few; J gene: TRBJ1-1; D gene: -; CDR3 protein: CASKQWQMNTEAFF; CDR3 DNA: TGTGCCAGTAAACAGTGGCAAATGAACACTGAAGCTTTCTTT
V gene: TRBV14; clone size: once; J gene: TRBJ2-5; D gene: -; CDR3 protein: CASSNLGGVETQYF; CDR3 DNA: TGTGCCAGCAGCAACTTAGGCGGGGTAGAGACCCAGTACTTC
V gene: TRBV5-6; clone size: -; J gene: TRBJ2-4; D gene: TRBD1; CDR3 protein: CASSPGQGAVNIQYF; CDR3 DNA: TGTGCCAGCAGCCCGGGACAGGGGGCTGTAAACATTCAGTACTTC
V gene: TRBV7-2; clone size: -; J gene: TRBJ2-7; D gene: -; CDR3 protein: CASSGAGGNSYEQYF; CDR3 DNA: TGTGCCAGCAGCGGGGCGGGCGGGAACTCCTACGAGCAGTACTTC
V gene: TRBV5-1; clone size: -; J gene: TRBJ2-2; D gene: -; CDR3 protein: CASGSRGVVNTGELFF; CDR3 DNA: TGCGCCAGCGGTTCCAGGGGAGTGGTAAACACCGGGGAGCTGTTTTTT
V gene: TRBV10-3; clone size: -; J gene: TRBJ1-5; D gene: -; CDR3 protein: CAISEGGEYSNQPQHF; CDR3 DNA: TGTGCCATCAGTGAAGGGGGGGAATATAGCAATCAGCCCCAGCATTTT
V gene: TRBV13; clone size: -; J gene: TRBJ2-7; D gene: TRBD2; CDR3 protein: CASSARGSGNLPNYEQYF; CDR3 DNA: TGTGCCAGCAGCGCACGAGGTAGCGGGAACCTACCAAATTACGAGCAGTACTTC
V gene: TRBV7-6; clone size: -; J gene: TRBJ2-7; D gene: TRBD2; CDR3 protein: CASSLGSGLAGGDQYF; CDR3 DNA: TGTGCCAGCAGCTTAGGATCGGGACTAGCGGGAGGGGATCAGTACTTC
V gene: TRBV6-5; clone size: -; J gene: TRBJ2-1; D gene: -; CDR3 protein: CASSYPPRNEQFF; CDR3 DNA: TGTGCCAGCAGTTACCCGCCGCGAAATGAGCAGTTCTTC
V gene: TRBV5-1; clone size: -; J gene: TRBJ2-7; D gene: -; CDR3 protein: CASSPGMMSSYEQYF; CDR3 DNA: TGCGCCAGCAGCCCCGGGATGATGAGCTCCTACGAGCAGTACTTC
V gene: TRBV5-1; clone size: -; J gene: TRBJ1-1; D gene: TRBD1; CDR3 protein: CASSWGDRMNTEAFF; CDR3 DNA: TGCGCCAGCAGCTGGGGGGACAGAATGAACACTGAAGCTTTCTTT
V gene: TRBV6-6; clone size: -; J gene: TRBJ2-2; D gene: -; CDR3 protein: CASSYLRQNTGELFF; CDR3 DNA: TGTGCCAGCAGTTACCTACGACAGAACACCGGGGAGCTGTTTTTT
V gene: TRBV12-1; clone size: -; J gene: TRBJ2-2; D gene: -; CDR3 protein: CASSRGLAANTGELFF; CDR3 DNA: TGTGCCAGCAGCCGGGGACTAGCGGCGAACACCGGGGAGCTGTTTTTT
V gene: TRBV5-8; clone size: once; J gene: TRBJ2-7; D gene: -; CDR3 protein: CASSLEGLAYEQYF; CDR3 DNA: TGTGCCAGCAGCTTGGAAGGACTTGCCTACGAGCAGTACTTC
V gene: TRBV27; clone size: -; J gene: TRBJ1-5; D gene: TRBD1; CDR3 protein: CASQAFGTGGNNQPQHF; CDR3 DNA: TGTGCCAGCCAGGCCTTCGGGACAGGGGGTAACAATCAGCCCCAGCATTTT
V gene: TRBV6-5; clone size: -; J gene: TRBJ2-5; D gene: TRBD2; CDR3 protein: CASSSLGAGGETQYF; CDR3 DNA: TGTGCCAGCAGTTCGTTAGGTGCGGGAGGAGAGACCCAGTACTTC
V gene: TRBV2; clone size: -; J gene: TRBJ1-4; D gene: -; CDR3 protein: CASSPGIGREKLFF; CDR3 DNA: TGTGCCAGCAGCCCCGGTATTGGGCGAGAAAAACTGTTTTTT
V gene: TRBV27; clone size: -; J gene: TRBJ1-2; D gene: -; CDR3 protein: CASKDRVANYGYTF; CDR3 DNA: TGTGCCAGCAAAGACAGAGTAGCTAACTATGGCTACACCTTC
V gene: TRBV7-3; clone size: -; J gene: TRBJ2-1; D gene: -; CDR3 protein: CASSLEGLGYEQFF; CDR3 DNA: TGTGCCAGCAGCTTAGAAGGCCTAGGCTATGAGCAGTTCTTC
V gene: TRBV5-3; clone size: -; J gene: TRBJ1-4; D gene: TRBD1; CDR3 protein: CARSPGTADEKLFF; CDR3 DNA: TGTGCCAGAAGCCCCGGGACAGCTGATGAAAAACTGTTTTTT
V gene: TRBV7-9; clone size: -; J gene: TRBJ1-1; D gene: TRBD1; CDR3 protein: CASSLSTGGYGTEAFF; CDR3 DNA: TGTGCCAGCAGCTTATCGACAGGGGGCTATGGCACTGAAGCTTTCTTT
V gene: TRBV5-6; clone size: -; J gene: TRBJ2-7; D gene: -; CDR3 protein: CASSFGSGDSYEQYF; CDR3 DNA: TGTGCCAGCAGCTTTGGTAGCGGAGACTCCTACGAGCAGTACTTC
V gene: TRBV10-3; clone size: -; J gene: TRBJ2-2; D gene: TRBD1; CDR3 protein: CAISTGPNTGELFF; CDR3 DNA: TGTGCCATCTCGACAGGGCCGAACACCGGGGAGCTGTTTTTT
V gene: TRBV5-4; clone size: -; J gene: TRBJ2-1; D gene: TRBD2; CDR3 protein: CASTSGGGSHNEQFF; CDR3 DNA: TGTGCCAGCACCTCGGGGGGGGGCTCCCACAATGAGCAGTTCTTC
V gene: TRBV5-1; clone size: -; J gene: TRBJ1-2; D gene: -; CDR3 protein: CASSLGENGYTF; CDR3 DNA: TGCGCCAGCAGCTTGGGCGAGAATGGCTACACCTTC
V gene: TRBV23-1; clone size: -; J gene: TRBJ1-1; D gene: -; CDR3 protein: CASSRRQEEAFF; CDR3 DNA: TGCGCCAGCAGCCGCAGACAGGAGGAAGCTTTCTTT
V gene: TRBV27; clone size: -; J gene: TRBJ2-1; D gene: TRBD2; CDR3 protein: CASSFPGLAGGNEQFF; CDR3 DNA: TGTGCCAGCAGTTTCCCTGGACTAGCGGGAGGCAATGAGCAGTTCTTC
V gene: TRBV27; clone size: -; J gene: TRBJ2-5; D gene: -; CDR3 protein: CASSSTSGVGLETQYF; CDR3 DNA: TGTGCCAGCAGTTCGACTTCCGGGGTGGGGTTGGAGACCCAGTACTTC
V gene: TRBV28; clone size: few; J gene: TRBJ2-5; D gene: TRBD1; CDR3 protein: CATTTPDRGKTQYF; CDR3 DNA: TGTGCCACCACAACACCGGACAGGGGGAAGACCCAGTACTTC
V gene: TRBV6-1; clone size: -; J gene: TRBJ1-1; D gene: TRBD1; CDR3 protein: CASSEGQGARPHTEAFF; CDR3 DNA: TGTGCCAGCAGTGAGGGACAGGGGGCGCGTCCCCACACTGAAGCTTTCTTT
V gene: TRBV6-6; clone size: -; J gene: TRBJ2-4; D gene: -; CDR3 protein: CASRSRGVTNIQYF; CDR3 DNA: TGTGCCAGTAGATCGCGCGGGGTGACCAACATTCAGTACTTC
V gene: TRBV6-5; clone size: once; J gene: TRBJ2-7; D gene: TRBD2; CDR3 protein: CASSGGVHEQYF; CDR3 DNA: TGTGCCAGCAGTGGGGGGGTGCACGAGCAGTACTTC
V gene: TRBV5-4; clone size: -; J gene: TRBJ2-1; D gene: -; CDR3 protein: CASSLGGYNEQFF; CDR3 DNA: TGTGCCAGCAGCTTAGGAGGGTACAATGAGCAGTTCTTC
V gene: TRBV5-1; clone size: -; J gene: TRBJ2-7; D gene: -; CDR3 protein: CASSLSRIRGEQYF; CDR3 DNA: TGCGCCAGCAGCTTGTCCAGGATCAGAGGGGAGCAGTACTTC
V gene: TRBV19; clone size: -; J gene: TRBJ2-5; D gene: -; CDR3 protein: CASSAQTQRETQYF; CDR3 DNA: TGTGCCAGTAGTGCCCAAACACAGAGAGAGACCCAGTACTTC
V gene: TRBV28; clone size: -; J gene: TRBJ1-2; D gene: TRBD1; CDR3 protein: CASRTRDRGRSYGYTF; CDR3 DNA: TGTGCCAGCAGAACCCGGGACAGGGGGCGTAGTTATGGCTACACCTTC
V gene: TRBV19; clone size: -; J gene: TRBJ2-7; D gene: TRBD2; CDR3 protein: CASSIGGGVYEQYF; CDR3 DNA: TGTGCCAGTAGTATCGGCGGGGGGGTCTACGAGCAGTACTTC
V gene: TRBV28; clone size: -; J gene: TRBJ1-5; D gene: -; CDR3 protein: CASSLGQYSNQPQHF; CDR3 DNA: TGTGCCAGCAGTTTAGGACAGTATAGCAATCAGCCCCAGCATTTT
V gene: TRBV2; clone size: -; J gene: TRBJ2-3; D gene: TRBD1; CDR3 protein: CASSVRQGLTNTDTQYF; CDR3 DNA: TGTGCCAGCAGTGTTCGACAGGGGCTAACCAACACAGATACGCAGTATTTT
V gene: TRBV5-4; clone size: -; J gene: TRBJ1-4; D gene: TRBD1; CDR3 protein: CASSLQDRGYEKLFF; CDR3 DNA: TGTGCCAGCAGCTTGCAGGACAGGGGTTACGAAAAACTGTTTTTT
V gene: TRBV7-6; clone size: -; J gene: TRBJ2-1; D gene: -; CDR3 protein: CASSSPLGSPYNEQFF; CDR3 DNA: TGTGCCAGCAGCTCACCCCTAGGATCACCCTACAATGAGCAGTTCTTC
V gene: TRBV7-2; clone size: -; J gene: TRBJ2-3; D gene: TRBD2; CDR3 protein: CASSLLAADTQYF; CDR3 DNA: TGTGCCAGCAGCTTACTAGCGGCCGATACGCAGTATTTT
V gene: TRBV2; clone size: -; J gene: TRBJ2-1; D gene: -; CDR3 protein: CASSHSGRNNEQFF; CDR3 DNA: TGTGCCAGCAGCCATAGCGGTAGGAACAATGAGCAGTTCTTC
V gene: TRBV9; clone size: -; J gene: TRBJ2-1; D gene: -; CDR3 protein: CASSSVQEIYNEQFF; CDR3 DNA: TGTGCCAGCAGTTCGGTACAGGAAATTTACAATGAGCAGTTCTTC
V gene: TRBV4-1; clone size: -; J gene: TRBJ1-4; D gene: TRBD1; CDR3 protein: CASSQEDRENEKLFF; CDR3 DNA: TGCGCCAGCAGCCAAGAAGACAGGGAGAATGAAAAACTGTTTTTT